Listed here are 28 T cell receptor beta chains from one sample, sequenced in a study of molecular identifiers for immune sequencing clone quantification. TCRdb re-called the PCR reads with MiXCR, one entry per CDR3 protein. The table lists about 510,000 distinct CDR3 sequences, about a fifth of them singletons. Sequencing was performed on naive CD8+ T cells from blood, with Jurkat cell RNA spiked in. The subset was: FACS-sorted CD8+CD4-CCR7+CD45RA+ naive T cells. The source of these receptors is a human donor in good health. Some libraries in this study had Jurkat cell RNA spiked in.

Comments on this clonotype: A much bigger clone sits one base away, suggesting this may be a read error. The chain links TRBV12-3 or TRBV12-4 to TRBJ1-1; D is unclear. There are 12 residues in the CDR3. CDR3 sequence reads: CAGSLGYDEAFF. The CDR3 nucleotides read TGTGCCGGCAGTCTCGGGTACGATGAAGCTTTCTTT.

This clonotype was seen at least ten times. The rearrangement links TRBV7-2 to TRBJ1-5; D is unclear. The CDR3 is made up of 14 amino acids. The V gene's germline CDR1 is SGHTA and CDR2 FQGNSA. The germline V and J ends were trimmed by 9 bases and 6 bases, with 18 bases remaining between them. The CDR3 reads CARSKALRSQPQHF. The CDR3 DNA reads TGTGCCAGGTCGAAAGCTCTTAGGAGTCAGCCCCAGCATTTT.

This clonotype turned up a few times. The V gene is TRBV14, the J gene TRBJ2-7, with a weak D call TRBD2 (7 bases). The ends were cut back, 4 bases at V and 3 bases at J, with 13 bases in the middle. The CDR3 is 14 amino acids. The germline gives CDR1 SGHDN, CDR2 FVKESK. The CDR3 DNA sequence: TGTGCCAGCAGCCCTGGGGGGGCTGTCTACGAGCAGTACTTC. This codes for CASSPGGAVYEQYF.

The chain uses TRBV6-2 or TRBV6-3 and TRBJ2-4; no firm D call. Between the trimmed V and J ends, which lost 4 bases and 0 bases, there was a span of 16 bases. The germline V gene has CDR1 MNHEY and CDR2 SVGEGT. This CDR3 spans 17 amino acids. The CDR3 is CASSSGRINIAKNIQYF. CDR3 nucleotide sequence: TGTGCCAGCAGTTCGGGCAGGATAAACATAGCCAAAAACATTCAGTACTTC.

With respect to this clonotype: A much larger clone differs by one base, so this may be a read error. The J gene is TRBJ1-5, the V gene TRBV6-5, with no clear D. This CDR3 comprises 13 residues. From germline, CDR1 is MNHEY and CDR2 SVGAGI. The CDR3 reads CASSQNSNQLQHF. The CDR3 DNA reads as TGTGCCAGCAGTCAGAATAGCAATCAGCTCCAGCATTTT.

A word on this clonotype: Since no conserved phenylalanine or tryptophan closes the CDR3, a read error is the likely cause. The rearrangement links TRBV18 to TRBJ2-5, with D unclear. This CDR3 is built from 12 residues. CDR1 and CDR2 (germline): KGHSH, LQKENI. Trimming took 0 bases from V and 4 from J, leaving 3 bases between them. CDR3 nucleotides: TGTGCCAGCTCACCACCTAGAGAGACCCAGTACCTC. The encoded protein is CASSPPRETQYL.

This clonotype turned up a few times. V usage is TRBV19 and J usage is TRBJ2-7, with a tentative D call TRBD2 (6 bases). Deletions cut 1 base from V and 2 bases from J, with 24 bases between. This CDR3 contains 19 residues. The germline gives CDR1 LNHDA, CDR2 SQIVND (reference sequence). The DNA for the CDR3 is TGTGCCAGTAGTATAGCCGGCTATACCTCCTGGACGGGGGCCTACGAGCAGTACTTC. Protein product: CASSIAGYTSWTGAYEQYF.

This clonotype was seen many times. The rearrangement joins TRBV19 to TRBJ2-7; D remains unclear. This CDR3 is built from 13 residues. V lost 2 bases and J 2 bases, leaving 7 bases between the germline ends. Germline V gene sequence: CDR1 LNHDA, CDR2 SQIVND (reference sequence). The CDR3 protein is CASSIYGTYEQYF. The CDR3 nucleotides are TGTGCCAGTAGTATATACGGAACCTACGAGCAGTACTTC.

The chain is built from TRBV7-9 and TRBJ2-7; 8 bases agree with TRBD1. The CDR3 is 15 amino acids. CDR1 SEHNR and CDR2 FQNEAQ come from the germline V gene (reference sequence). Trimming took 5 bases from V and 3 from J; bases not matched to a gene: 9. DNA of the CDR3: TGTGCCAGCAGCCCCCCGACAGGGGAAAGCTACGAGCAGTACTTC. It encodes CASSPPTGESYEQYF.

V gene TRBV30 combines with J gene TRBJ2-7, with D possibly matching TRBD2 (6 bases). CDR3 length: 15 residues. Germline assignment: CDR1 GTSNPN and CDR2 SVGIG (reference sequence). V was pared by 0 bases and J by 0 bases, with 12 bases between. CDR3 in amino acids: CAWSVVPGASYEQYF. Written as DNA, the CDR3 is TGTGCCTGGAGTGTAGTGCCGGGAGCCTCCTACGAGCAGTACTTC.

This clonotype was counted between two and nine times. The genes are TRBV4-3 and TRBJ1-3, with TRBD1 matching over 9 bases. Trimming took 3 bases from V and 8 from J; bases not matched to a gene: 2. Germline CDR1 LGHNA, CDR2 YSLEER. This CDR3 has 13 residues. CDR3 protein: CASSQGQGDTIYF. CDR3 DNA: TGCGCCAGCAGCCAGGGACAGGGAGACACCATATATTTT.

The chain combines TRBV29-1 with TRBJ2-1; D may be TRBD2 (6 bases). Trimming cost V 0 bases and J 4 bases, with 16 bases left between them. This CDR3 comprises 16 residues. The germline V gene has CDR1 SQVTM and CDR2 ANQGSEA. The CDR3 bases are TGCAGCGTTGAAGACCTACTAAGCGGGTATTACAATGAGCAGTTCTTC. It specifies CSVEDLLSGYYNEQFF.

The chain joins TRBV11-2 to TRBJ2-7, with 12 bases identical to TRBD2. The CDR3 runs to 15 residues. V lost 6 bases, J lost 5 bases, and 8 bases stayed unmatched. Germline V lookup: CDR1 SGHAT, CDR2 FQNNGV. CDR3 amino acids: CASRPGLAGLDEQYF. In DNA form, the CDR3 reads TGTGCCAGCAGACCGGGACTAGCGGGTCTCGACGAGCAGTACTTC.

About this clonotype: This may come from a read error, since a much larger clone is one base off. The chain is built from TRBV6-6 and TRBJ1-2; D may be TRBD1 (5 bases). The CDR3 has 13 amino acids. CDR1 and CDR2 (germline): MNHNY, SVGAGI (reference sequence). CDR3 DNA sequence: TGTGCCAGTAAAGGGGTGGAAGCCTATGGCGACACCTTC. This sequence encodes CASKGVEAYGDTF.

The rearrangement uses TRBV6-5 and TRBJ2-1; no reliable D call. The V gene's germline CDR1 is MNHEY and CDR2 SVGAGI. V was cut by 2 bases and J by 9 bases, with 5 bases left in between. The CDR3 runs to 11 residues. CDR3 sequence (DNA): TGTGCCAGCAGTTACGTTAGTGAGCAGTTCTTC. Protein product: CASSYVSEQFF.

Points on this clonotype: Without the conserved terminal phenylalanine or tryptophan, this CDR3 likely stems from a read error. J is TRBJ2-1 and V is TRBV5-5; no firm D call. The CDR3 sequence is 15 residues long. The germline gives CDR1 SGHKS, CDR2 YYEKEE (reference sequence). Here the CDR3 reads CASSYSRPSHNEQFL. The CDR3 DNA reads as TGTGCCAGCAGCTACTCTCGACCCTCCCACAATGAGCAGTTCCTC.

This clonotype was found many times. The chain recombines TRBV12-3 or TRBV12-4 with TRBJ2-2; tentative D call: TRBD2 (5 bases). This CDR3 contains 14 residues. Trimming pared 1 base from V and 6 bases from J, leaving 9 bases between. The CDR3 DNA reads TGTGCCAGCAGTTTAGGAGGGTTGGCCGGGGAGCTGTTTTTT. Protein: CASSLGGLAGELFF.

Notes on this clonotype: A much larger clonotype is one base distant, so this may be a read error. CDR3 nucleotide sequence: TGCGCCAGCAGCCCGGGACGAAGGATTGCCTGCAATGAGCAGTTCTTC. Translating gives CASSPGRRIACNEQFF. The rearrangement uses TRBV5-1 and TRBJ2-1; D is tentatively TRBD1 or TRBD2 (5 bases each). V was cut by 4 bases and J by 6 bases, with 20 bases left in between. The CDR3 extends over 16 amino acids. The germline V gene has CDR1 SGHRS and CDR2 YFSETQ.

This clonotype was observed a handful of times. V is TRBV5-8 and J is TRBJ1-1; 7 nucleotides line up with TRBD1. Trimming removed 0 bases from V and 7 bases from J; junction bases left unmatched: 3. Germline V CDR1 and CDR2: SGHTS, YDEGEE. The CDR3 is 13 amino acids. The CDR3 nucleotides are TGTGCCAGCAGCTTGGGAGGGGGCCGTGAAGCTTTCTTT. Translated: CASSLGGGREAFF.

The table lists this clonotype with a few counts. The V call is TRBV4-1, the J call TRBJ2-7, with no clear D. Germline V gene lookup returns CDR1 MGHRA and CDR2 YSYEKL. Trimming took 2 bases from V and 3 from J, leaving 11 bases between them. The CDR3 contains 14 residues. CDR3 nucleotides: TGCGCCAGCAGCCAAATCCCGGCAGACTACGAGCAGTACTTC. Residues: CASSQIPADYEQYF.

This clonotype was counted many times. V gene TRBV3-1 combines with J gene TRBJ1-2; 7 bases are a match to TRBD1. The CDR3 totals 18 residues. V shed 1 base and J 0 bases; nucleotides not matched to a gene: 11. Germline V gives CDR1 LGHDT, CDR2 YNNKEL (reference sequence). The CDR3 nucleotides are TGTGCCAGCAGCCAAGTAATAGAAGGGACAGCTACTAACTATGGCTACACCTTC. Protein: CASSQVIEGTATNYGYTF.

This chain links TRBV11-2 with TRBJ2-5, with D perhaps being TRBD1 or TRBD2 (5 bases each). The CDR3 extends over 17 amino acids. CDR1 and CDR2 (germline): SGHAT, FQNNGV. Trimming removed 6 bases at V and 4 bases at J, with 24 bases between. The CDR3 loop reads CASSHNAGARGRETQYF. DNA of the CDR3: TGTGCCAGCAGTCACAATGCCGGGGCAAGAGGGCGAGAGACCCAGTACTTC.

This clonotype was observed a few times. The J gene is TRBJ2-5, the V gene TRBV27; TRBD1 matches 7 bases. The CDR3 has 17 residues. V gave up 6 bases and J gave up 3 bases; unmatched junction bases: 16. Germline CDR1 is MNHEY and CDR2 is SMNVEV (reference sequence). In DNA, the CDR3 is TGTGCCAGCAGCCCTCTCGTTGTACAGGGGCTTGAAGAGACCCAGTACTTC. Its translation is CASSPLVVQGLEETQYF.

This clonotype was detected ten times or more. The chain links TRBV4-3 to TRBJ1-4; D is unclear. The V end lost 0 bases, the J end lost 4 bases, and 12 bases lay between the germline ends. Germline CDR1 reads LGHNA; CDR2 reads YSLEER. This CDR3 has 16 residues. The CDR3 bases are TGCGCCAGCAGCCAAGATCCTCGAGGACTTAATGAAAAACTGTTTTTT. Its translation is CASSQDPRGLNEKLFF.

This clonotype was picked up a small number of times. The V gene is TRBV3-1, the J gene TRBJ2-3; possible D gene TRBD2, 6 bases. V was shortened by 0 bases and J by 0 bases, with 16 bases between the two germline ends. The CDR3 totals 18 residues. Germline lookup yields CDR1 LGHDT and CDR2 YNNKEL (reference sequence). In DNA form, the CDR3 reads TGTGCCAGCAGCCAAGAGGTGGGACTCCCAACTAGCACAGATACGCAGTATTTT. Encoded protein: CASSQEVGLPTSTDTQYF.

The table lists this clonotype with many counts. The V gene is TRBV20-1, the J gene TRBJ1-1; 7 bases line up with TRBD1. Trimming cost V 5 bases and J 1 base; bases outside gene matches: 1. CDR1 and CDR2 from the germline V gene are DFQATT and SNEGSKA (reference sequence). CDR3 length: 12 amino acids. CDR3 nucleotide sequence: TGCAGTGCTCGACAGGGGAACACTGAAGCTTTCTTT. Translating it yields CSARQGNTEAFF.

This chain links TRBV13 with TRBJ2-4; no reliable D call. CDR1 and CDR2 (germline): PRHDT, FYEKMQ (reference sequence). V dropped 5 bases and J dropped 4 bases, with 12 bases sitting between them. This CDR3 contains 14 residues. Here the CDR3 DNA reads TGTGCCAGCAGCCAGCCGGACGGAAAAAACATTCAGTACTTC. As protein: CASSQPDGKNIQYF. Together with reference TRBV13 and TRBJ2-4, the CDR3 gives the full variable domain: AAGVIQSPRHLIKEKRETATLKCYPIPRHDTVYWYQQGPGQDPQFLISFYEKMQSDKGSIPDRFSAQQFSDYHSELNMSSLELGDSALYFCASSQPDGKNIQYFGAGTRLSVL.

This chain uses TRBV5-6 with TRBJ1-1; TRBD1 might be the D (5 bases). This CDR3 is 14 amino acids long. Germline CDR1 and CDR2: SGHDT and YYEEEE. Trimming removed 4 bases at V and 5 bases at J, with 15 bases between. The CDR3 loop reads CASSPNTGWTEAFF. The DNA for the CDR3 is TGTGCCAGCAGCCCTAATACAGGTTGGACTGAAGCTTTCTTT.